What follows describes a single TCR beta chain. Its cognate antigen has yet to be identified. Base qualities are not at hand, and no much larger clone is one base apart. The immunoSEQ Assay, a bias-controlled multiplex PCR, was used to amplify TCRbeta CDR3 regions from genomic DNA. The original methods were these. The number of nucleated cells in each sample was estimated from the amplification of reference gene primers within the assay. To quantify the absolute abundance of each unique TCRbeta CDR3 rearrangement, sequence reads were collapsed and filtered. For each sample, productive Simpson clonality was calculated as the square root of Simpson's diversity index across productive rearrangements. What TCRdb holds here is the immuneACCESS table cut down to in-frame rearrangements. Part of the clones is not present; checked against another copy, under half of the missing clones reflect an unresolved V gene, and the others are unexplained. The V and J calls and clone size are taken from that table; D and trimming were inferred from the DNA. The sample records approximately 140,000 clones, roughly 80% of which are singletons. Approximately 6.6% of the sample is in the top ten clones.

This entry comes from a study of blood T cell repertoires in COVID-19 (dated by TCRdb to 2020 to 2022). The study in broad terms: Samples from collaborators originated in the United States, Italy and Spain and spanned both the acute and convalescent phases of COVID-19. Deeply sampled blood TCRbeta repertoires from subjects exposed to, actively infected with, or recovered from COVID-19 were included in the dataset. The repertoires were made available in a free public database intended to serve as a resource for research on the immune response to SARS-CoV-2. The sample metadata nearly always contained a de-identified subject ID, COVID-19 status, age in years and sex. Samples were obtained from the ongoing ImmuneRACE study (first 160 participants) and from over 1,000 subjects provided by 6 global collaborators. The prospective study material was composed of cDNA or gDNA derived from T cells, B-cell-depleted T cells, or PBMCs. Where available, HLA class I and class II types were taken from metadata supplied by the sample provider and were not determined by assay-based typing. Overall results and qualifications from the work: The quantity of clinical and demographic metadata differed by source and by participant and was supplied without curation.

From a lookup of the germline V gene (reference sequence), CDR1 and CDR2 are LGHDT and YNNKEL. V is pared back by 3 bases and J by 8 bases, with 14 bases lying between the germline termini. Measured from the cysteine to the phenylalanine, the CDR3 is 14 residues long. The only DNA kept is the CDR3, 42 bases in frame from the first base. The collaborating institutions used their own protocols to collect whole blood in K2EDTA tubes. For TCRbeta analysis, collaborators shipped samples in one of three forms: frozen whole blood, isolated PBMCs, or DNA extracted from either of those sample types. The source of this sequence is a human donor in a cohort sampled during active COVID-19. This sequence uses TRBV3-1 (or the pseudogene TRBV3-2) and TRBJ1-3; the D gene identity is not certain. The sequenced sample consisted of peripheral blood. CDR3 loop: CASSHWRVGDTIYF. The bases are TGTGCCAGCAGCCATTGGCGGGTAGGAGACACCATATATTTT.